The sequence of this T cell receptor (beta chain) was determined in a study of blood T cell repertoires in COVID-19 (dated by TCRdb to the early 2020s). Turning to the overall study: The collaborator samples originated in the United States, Italy and Spain and spanned the acute and convalescent phases of COVID-19. The prospective study material was composed of cDNA or gDNA derived from T cells, B-cell-depleted T cells, or PBMCs. Deeply sampled blood TCRbeta repertoires from subjects exposed to, actively infected with, or recovered from COVID-19 were included in the dataset. The repertoires were made available in a free public database intended to serve as a resource for research on the immune response to SARS-CoV-2. Samples came from the ongoing ImmuneRACE study (first 160 participants) plus 1,254 subjects from 6 global collaborators. Sample metadata almost always included a de-identified subject ID, COVID-19 status, age in years and sex. Where HLA class I and class II types were available, the types were taken from metadata supplied by the sample provider, not from assay-based typing. Overall study results and their limits: Clinical and demographic metadata were provided uncurated, with the amount varying by source and participant.

A note on this clone: Its specific antigen is unknown. The sample holds no much larger clone one base away, and base qualities are not on file.

The immunoSEQ Assay, a bias-controlled multiplex PCR, was used to amplify TCRbeta CDR3 regions from genomic DNA. The study's processing was this. Within the assay, amplification of reference gene primers was used to estimate how many nucleated cells each sample contained. Sequence reads were collapsed and filtered to measure the absolute abundance of every unique TCRbeta CDR3 rearrangement. For each sample, productive Simpson clonality was calculated as the square root of Simpson's diversity index across productive rearrangements. Imported from immuneACCESS, the table was reduced by TCRdb to in-frame sequences with V and J called. These copies leave out some clones; in studies compared against another copy, an unresolved V gene accounts for under half, and the cause of the remainder is not known. Clonal size and the V and J genes are those of that table, whereas D and trimming came from the DNA. The sample includes 130,000 or so clones, with 70% to 80% observed a single time. Of the sample, roughly 4.9% falls within the top ten clones.

The trim is 1 base for V and 1 base for J, with a gap of 16 bases between the germline ends. Including the terminal cysteine and phenylalanine, the CDR3 comprises 16 residues. Of the read, only the CDR3 DNA is kept; its 48 bases are in frame from base 1. The germline V gene encodes CDR1 GTSNPN and CDR2 SVGIG (reference sequence). One collaborating source in Seattle enrolled patients while the patients were actively infected and followed the patients over time throughout the course of disease. The collaborating institutions used their own protocols to collect whole blood in K2EDTA tubes. For TCRbeta analysis, collaborators shipped samples in one of three forms: frozen whole blood, isolated PBMCs, or DNA extracted from either of those sample types.

Sequencing was carried out using peripheral blood. The chain was built from TRBV30 and TRBJ1-1, with TRBD1 perhaps the D gene, on 6 matching bases. The clonotype comes from a woman in her 70s with COVID-19, enrolled during active disease. The nucleotide sequence is given as TGTGCCTGGAGTGCCCTTTGGGGGCTTAGGAACACTGAAGCTTTCTTT. This sequence encodes CAWSALWGLRNTEAFF.